The present T cell receptor beta chain was sequenced within a study of cytomegalovirus exposure and HLA in healthy donors. Study conclusions and caveats: The number of N-insertions in an Asian-associated ancestry cluster was reportedly below the approximately 700-donor mean in a later analysis. In a later analysis, TCR beta V- and J-gene trimming was associated with a missense DCLRE1C variant. DRB1 showed the most TCR associations and HLA-C the fewest in a later analysis, as rates varied by HLA locus. The classifier reportedly diagnosed cytomegalovirus status with high specificity and sensitivity.

13 Jbeta primers and 60 Vbeta primers were used for the PCR. Profiled with immunoSEQ multiplex PCR; TCRdb holds only in-frame clones, not every one. The profile covers around 76,000 clones, with approximately 70% appearing a single time and roughly 9.7% taken by the ten largest. The CDR3 is 17 residues long. The J segment lost 2 bases and the V segment lost 6 bases, leaving 14 bases of the junction unmatched. From germline, CDR1 is MNHEY and CDR2 SMNVEV (reference sequence). As for this clone: Its specificity is unknown.

The clonotype originates from a woman aged 45-65 years in good health and CMV-seropositive. The sequencing sample was made of PBMCs. This chain links TRBV27 with TRBJ1-1, with 8 bases that match TRBD1. CDR3 bases: TGTGCCAGCAGCCCGATGACAGGGGATGTGGGCAACACTGAAGCTTTCTTT. Encoded protein: CASSPMTGDVGNTEAFF.